Listed below are T cell receptor beta chains from one sample, sequenced in a study of blood T cell repertoires in COVID-19. Clones were read by immunoSEQ multiplex PCR, and TCRdb kept only the in-frame ones, dropping some. The sample gives roughly 170,000 clones, more than 80% of which show up once; 6% to 8.5% is in the top ten. The sequencing input was peripheral blood. The receptor source for this set is a human donor in a cohort sampled during active COVID-19. CDR3s include the opening cysteine and the closing phenylalanine or tryptophan. The D gene is left open where the match is weak. A row's size may be missing; if present it is once, few, many or a size class.

CDR3 length	D gene	clone size	V gene	J gene	CDR3 DNA	CDR3 protein
14	TRBD1	-	TRBV10-3	TRBJ1-1	TGTGCCATCAGAAACAGGGGGAGGAACACTGAAGCTTTCTTT	CAIRNRGRNTEAFF
15	TRBD1	-	TRBV5-1	TRBJ2-1	TGCGCCAGCAGCTTAGGACAGGGGGCGGCAAGGGAACAGTTCTTC	CASSLGQGAAREQFF
16	-	-	TRBV3-1/TRBV3-2	TRBJ1-2	TGTGCCAGCAGCCAAGGGGGGGGTAAAGCTAACTATGGCTACACCTTC	CASSQGGGKANYGYTF
16	TRBD2	once	TRBV5-4	TRBJ2-1	TGTGCCAGCAGCCGCCCAAGCGGGGGGCCAGTGAATGAGCAGTTCTTC	CASSRPSGGPVNEQFF
12	-	once	TRBV30	TRBJ2-3	TGTGCCTGGAGTGTACAGGGTGATACGCAGTATTTT	CAWSVQGDTQYF
16	TRBD2	-	TRBV3-1/TRBV3-2	TRBJ2-1	TGTGCCAGCAGCCAAGGGGTAGCGGGGGTGTACAATGAGCAGTTCTTC	CASSQGVAGVYNEQFF
15	-	-	TRBV4-1	TRBJ1-1	TGCGCCAGCAGCCAAGCCCCCGCTGGAGCGGCTGAAGCTTTCTTT	CASSQAPAGAAEAFF
17	-	-	TRBV7-8	TRBJ1-6	TGTGCCAGCAGCCCCGACCGCCGGCCCACTGGCGGTTCACCCCTCCACTTT	CASSPDRRPTGGSPLHF
15	TRBD1	-	TRBV9	TRBJ2-7	TGTGCCAGCAGCGGAACCGGGACAGACTCCTACGAGCAGTACTTC	CASSGTGTDSYEQYF
14	TRBD1	-	TRBV5-1	TRBJ1-1	TGCGCCAGCAGCTTAAAACAGGGGGACACTGAAGCTTTCTTT	CASSLKQGDTEAFF
16	TRBD2	-	TRBV3-1/TRBV3-2	TRBJ2-5	TGTGCCAGCAGCCAAGATCTTGCGACTAGCGGGGAGACCCAGTACTTC	CASSQDLATSGETQYF
17	TRBD2	-	TRBV7-8	TRBJ2-3	TGTGCCAGCAGCTTAGACAAGCGGGGGATTAGCACAGATACGCAGTATTTT	CASSLDKRGISTDTQYF
16	TRBD1	-	TRBV19	TRBJ1-5	TGTGCCAGTAGTACGACGGACAGGGGAGATAATCAGCCCCAGCATTTT	CASSTTDRGDNQPQHF
17	TRBD1	-	TRBV19	TRBJ1-5	TGTGCCAGTAGTATAGATCTCGGGACAGGGTTAAATCAGCCCCAGCATTTT	CASSIDLGTGLNQPQHF
19	TRBD1	-	TRBV7-8	TRBJ1-4	TGTGCCAGCAGCTATCCCCGACAGGGGCTCGGTGCGACTAATGAAAAACTGTTTTTT	CASSYPRQGLGATNEKLFF
14	TRBD1	-	TRBV2	TRBJ2-5	TGTGCCAGCAGTTTTACAGGGGGCGGAGAGACCCAGTACTTC	CASSFTGGGETQYF
17	TRBD2	-	TRBV2	TRBJ2-2	TGTGCCAGCAGGACGGGACTAGCGGGGGGCTGGACCGGGGAGCTGTTTTTT	CASRTGLAGGWTGELFF
13	-	-	TRBV5-6	TRBJ1-2	TGTGCCAGCAGCTTGGCCACAGTGAGTGGCTACACCTTC	CASSLATVSGYTF
14	-	-	TRBV21-1	TRBJ1-2	TGTGCCAGCAGCAAAGCGCTCAGGGTGGGTGGCTACACCTTC	CASSKALRVGGYTF
11	-	-	TRBV7-2	TRBJ1-1	TGTGCCACGACCGGGGGGACTGAAGCTTTCTTT	CATTGGTEAFF
15	TRBD1	once	TRBV3-1/TRBV3-2	TRBJ1-2	TGTGCCAGCAGCCTCTCGGACAGGTACGACTATGGCTACACCTTC	CASSLSDRYDYGYTF
14	-	-	TRBV5-4	TRBJ1-4	TGTGCCAGCAGCTTACGGTCAACTAATGAAAAACTGTTTTTT	CASSLRSTNEKLFF
12	-	-	TRBV2	TRBJ2-1	TGTGCCAGCTCACAGGGGGGGACGGAACAGTTCTTC	CASSQGGTEQFF
13	-	-	TRBV7-9	TRBJ1-6	TGTGCCAGCACCATACTCGCCGATTCACCCCTCCACTTT	CASTILADSPLHF
13	-	-	TRBV11-3	TRBJ2-3	TGTGCCAGCAGTCTCGGAGCCACAGATACGCAGTATTTT	CASSLGATDTQYF
14	TRBD1	once	TRBV7-9	TRBJ1-4	TGTGCCAGCAGCTCGACAGGGTTAAATGAAAAACTGTTTTTT	CASSSTGLNEKLFF
14	-	-	TRBV18	TRBJ2-7	TGTGCCAGCTCACCAGCGGGGATTGTCAACGAGCAGTACTTC	CASSPAGIVNEQYF
14	TRBD1	-	TRBV11-3	TRBJ1-2	TGTGCCAGCAGCGCCCCCGGGACAGGGGATGGCTACACCTTC	CASSAPGTGDGYTF
12	-	few	TRBV2	TRBJ2-7	TGTGCCAGCAGCCTGACAGTTTACGAGCAGTACTTC	CASSLTVYEQYF
16	TRBD1	-	TRBV6-1	TRBJ2-7	TGTGCCAGCAGTGACTTGGGACAGGCCTTCTCCTACGAGCAGTACTTC	CASSDLGQAFSYEQYF
16	TRBD2	-	TRBV2	TRBJ2-7	TGTGCCAGCAGTGAAGCGCTAGCGGGGGAATCCTACGAGCAGTACTTC	CASSEALAGESYEQYF
15	TRBD1	-	TRBV5-1	TRBJ1-1	TGCGCCAGCAGCCCAAACCAGGGGGTTAGGACTGAAGCTTTCTTT	CASSPNQGVRTEAFF
13	-	-	TRBV6-2/TRBV6-3	TRBJ2-1	TGTGCCAGCAGTCCGCACCCGGGTGATGAGCAGTTCTTC	CASSPHPGDEQFF
15	-	-	TRBV5-4	TRBJ1-4	TGTGCCAGCAGTTACCCAGGGAGGCGAGCTGAAAAACTGTTTTTT	CASSYPGRRAEKLFF
15	-	-	TRBV5-4	TRBJ1-1	TGTGCCAGCAGCTTGGCGGGGGGGCGAGGTACTGAAGCTTTCTTT	CASSLAGGRGTEAFF
17	TRBD2	-	TRBV2	TRBJ2-3	TGTGCCAGCAGCGCGGGGACTAGCGGGGGGGCTGGTGAAACGCAGTATTTT	CASSAGTSGGAGETQYF
17	-	once	TRBV4-1	TRBJ2-3	TGCGCCAGCAGCCAAGACCAGGGGGGCGCGGGTACAGATACGCAGTATTTT	CASSQDQGGAGTDTQYF
11	-	-	TRBV2	TRBJ2-1	TGTGCCAGCAACCAACTCGGTGAGCAGTTCTTC	CASNQLGEQFF
13	-	-	TRBV5-4	TRBJ2-1	TGTGCCAGCAGTTCCTCCGCGGGTGGTGAGCAGTTCTTC	CASSSSAGGEQFF
13	-	-	TRBV4-1	TRBJ1-4	TGCGCCAGCAGCCAAGGCCGGGGTGAAAAACTGTTTTTT	CASSQGRGEKLFF
14	TRBD2	-	TRBV2	TRBJ2-7	TGTGCCAGCAGACTAGCGGGGCCCCCCTACGAGCAGTACTTC	CASRLAGPPYEQYF
15	-	-	TRBV6-1	TRBJ2-1	TGTGCCAGCAGTGATCAAGGACGAAGGGGTACTGAGCAGTTCTTC	CASSDQGRRGTEQFF
12	-	-	TRBV18	TRBJ2-7	TGTGCCAGCTCACCAGAGGGGGACGAGCAGTACTTC	CASSPEGDEQYF
17	TRBD2	-	TRBV6-6	TRBJ2-1	TGTGCCAGCAGTCTGTGGACTAGCGGGGGGGCGTGGAATGAGCAGTTCTTC	CASSLWTSGGAWNEQFF
15	-	-	TRBV9	TRBJ2-1	TGTGCCAGCAGCGCAAGCTCTAACTCCTACAATGAGCAGTTCTTC	CASSASSNSYNEQFF
16	-	-	TRBV4-1	TRBJ2-1	TGCGCCAGCAGCCAAGACACGGGATTTTCCTACAATGAGCAGTTCTTC	CASSQDTGFSYNEQFF